This passage covers 4 T cell receptor beta chains from one sample sequenced in a study of spatial heterogeneity in lung cancer (dated by TCRdb to between 2017 and 2020). Library preparation used 5' RACE. This sample was sequenced with a NextSeq 500. TCRdb took the public reads, trimmed them with fastp at Q25, ran MiXCR for clone calling and kept in-frame beta chains. A single entry per CDR3 protein holds the most common genes and DNA from its merged rows. Within this sample are 10,000 to 15,000 distinct CDR3 sequences, with approximately 3.8% of them counted one time only. The biggest ten clones account for roughly 45% of the sample. What this sample's time point label stands for: sample taken at primary tumor resection. The sequencing used PBMCs, collected at surgery. The receptors originated from a male donor with early-stage non-small cell lung cancer.

There are many counts of this clonotype. The genes are TRBV7-2 and TRBJ1-5, with 7 bases matching TRBD1. V lost 5 bases, J lost 0 bases, and 7 bases stayed unmatched. CDR1 is SGHTA and CDR2 is FQGNSA in the germline V gene. The length of the CDR3 is 16 residues. The CDR3, as DNA: TGTGCCAGCAGCAAGACAGGGATCTTTAGCAATCAGCCCCAGCATTTT. Its translation is CASSKTGIFSNQPQHF.

This clonotype was detected ten times or more. The chain combines TRBV5-1 with TRBJ2-7; 8 bases line up with TRBD1. Looked up from germline, CDR1 is SGHRS and CDR2 is YFSETQ. The V and J ends lost 5 bases and 1 base, in that order; junction bases with no gene match: 5. The CDR3 extends over 14 amino acids. CDR3 DNA: TGCGCCAGCAGGCCGGGACAGGCTTCCTACGAGCAGTACTTC. Protein: CASRPGQASYEQYF.

This clonotype has at least ten counts. The chain couples TRBV10-3 to TRBJ2-1, with D maybe TRBD2 (5 bases). The germline CDR1 and CDR2 sequences are ENHRY and SYGVKD. V was cut by 0 bases and J by 0 bases, with 15 bases left in between. CDR3 size: 18 residues. The CDR3 reads CAISESTVAQSSYNEQFF. The CDR3 coding sequence is TGTGCCATCAGTGAGTCGACCGTAGCGCAGAGCTCCTACAATGAGCAGTTCTTC.

This clonotype was seen many times. The chain recombines TRBV20-1 with TRBJ1-4, with D maybe TRBD1 (6 bases). Trimming pared 6 bases from V and 7 bases from J, leaving 15 bases between. The CDR3 runs 13 residues. Germline V gives CDR1 DFQATT, CDR2 SNEGSKA (reference sequence). As DNA, the CDR3 is TGCAGTGCAGCGGAGACACAGGGTGAAAAACTGTTTTTT. This codes for CSAAETQGEKLFF.